This is a list of T cell receptor beta chains from one sample in a study of blood T cell repertoires in COVID-19. The assay was immunoSEQ multiplex PCR, and TCRdb's table has in-frame clones only and misses some. This table holds 120,000 or so clones, 72% found once. Sequencing input: peripheral blood. The receptors come from a woman aged 55-70 years with acute or convalescent COVID-19. The CDR3 runs from the conserved cysteine through the conserved F or W. D genes are given only for firm matches. Clone size is given for some rows only: seen once, a few or many times, or a class if the clone is expanded.

v_call,clone_size,j_call,d_call,cdr3_aa,cdr3_nt
TRBV6-2/TRBV6-3,-,TRBJ2-2,TRBD1,CASSFLTGGANTGELFF,TGTGCCAGCAGTTTCCTAACAGGGGGCGCCAACACCGGGGAGCTGTTTTTT
TRBV29-1,-,TRBJ2-2,TRBD1,CSVAQGAIGFTGELFF,TGCAGCGTCGCACAGGGGGCGATCGGTTTTACCGGGGAGCTGTTTTTT
TRBV4-2,-,TRBJ2-7,TRBD2,CASSSRTSEGYEQYF,TGTGCCAGCAGCTCCCGGACTAGCGAAGGCTACGAGCAGTACTTC
TRBV6-5,-,TRBJ1-2,-,CASSYSPTAGDGYTF,TGTGCCAGCAGTTACTCCCCTACAGCAGGGGATGGCTACACCTTC
TRBV7-9,many,TRBJ1-2,-,CASSNRDTHRYGYTF,TGTGCCAGCAGCAACCGGGACACTCACCGCTATGGCTACACCTTC
TRBV29-1,-,TRBJ1-2,TRBD1,CSVDPTGGAGYGYTF,TGCAGCGTTGATCCTACAGGGGGCGCGGGCTATGGCTACACCTTC
TRBV29-1,-,TRBJ2-7,-,CSVGETGIYEQYF,TGCAGCGTGGGAGAAACAGGGATCTACGAGCAGTACTTC
TRBV6-5,once,TRBJ2-5,-,CASMGGSVGEETQYF,TGTGCCAGCATGGGGGGTAGTGTTGGTGAAGAGACCCAGTACTTC
TRBV10-3,-,TRBJ1-3,-,CAIRDSSSGNTIYF,TGTGCCATCAGGGACAGTTCCTCTGGAAACACCATATATTTT
TRBV5-8,-,TRBJ1-2,TRBD1,CASTSQGARGNYGYTF,TGTGCCAGCACCTCACAGGGGGCGAGGGGAAACTATGGCTACACCTTC
TRBV15,-,TRBJ2-5,TRBD2,CATSRGPRGGEQETQYF,TGTGCCACCAGCAGAGGCCCTCGGGGGGGAGAACAAGAGACCCAGTACTTC
TRBV6-5,-,TRBJ2-7,TRBD2,CASSYDAGDYEQYF,TGTGCCAGCAGTTACGATGCGGGAGACTACGAGCAGTACTTC
TRBV5-8,once,TRBJ1-5,TRBD1,CASSGQGNQPQHF,TGTGCCAGCTCAGGACAGGGCAATCAGCCCCAGCATTTT
TRBV6-2/TRBV6-3,-,TRBJ2-5,TRBD2,CASSYSRASGGRGAETQYF,TGTGCCAGCAGTTACTCGAGGGCTAGCGGGGGCCGAGGGGCGGAGACCCAGTACTTC
TRBV6-6,once,TRBJ2-7,TRBD2,CASARTSGGSYEQYF,TGTGCCAGCGCCCGGACTAGCGGGGGATCCTACGAGCAGTACTTC